The present TCR beta chain was sequenced within a study of T cells in Graves' hyperthyroidism and ophthalmopathy. General study findings and limits: Ophthalmopathy stood apart from stable hyperthyroidism in a 13 V-J model. Blood also showed most of the thyroid clonotypes that were expanded above 0.001.

The CDR3 has 14 amino acids. From germline, CDR1 is DFQATT and CDR2 SNEGSKA (reference sequence). V was shortened by 6 bases and J by 2 bases, with 17 bases between the two germline ends. This clonotype was seen repeatedly, ten times or more. Its antigen is unidentified. TCR beta CDR3 sequences were amplified from RNA transcripts. HTBI primers drove first-round RT-PCR of the TCR CDR3. TCRdb reprocessed the multiplex PCR reads via MiXCR and lists one record per CDR3 protein. The sample has 700,000 or so distinct CDR3 sequences; about a sixth are singletons. The hyperthyroidism was newly diagnosed and had lasted under 2 months; the patients were aged 18 to 65. PBMCs were derived from around 10 ml fresh peripheral blood.

The V call is TRBV20-1, the J call TRBJ2-7; tentatively, D is TRBD2 (5 bases). Sequences were obtained from blood. This TCR was recovered from a man younger than 35 with Graves' hyperthyroidism. CDR3 bases: TGCAGTGCGGCGAGGCCAGCGGAGACCTACGAGCAGTACTTC. Amino acids: CSAARPAETYEQYF.